This TCR beta chain is from a study of spatial heterogeneity in lung cancer. The CDR3 has 17 amino acids. V lost 4 bases and J lost 0; bases outside the gene matches: 2. CDR1 is SGHRS, CDR2 YFSETQ, per germline. This clonotype came up a few times. One entry per CDR3 protein, called by TCRdb with MiXCR from the 5' RACE reads. Of some 40,000 distinct CDR3 sequences listed, 4% to 6% are singletons. Time point defined: sample taken at primary tumor resection. Whole RNA came from tumor, nontumor lung or frozen PBMC and was sequenced without being sorted. Donors were around 70 untreated early-stage non-small cell lung cancer patients.

The material was PBMCs, obtained at surgery. The chain links TRBV5-1 to TRBJ2-3; 16 positions agree with TRBD2. The sequence came from a female donor with early-stage non-small cell lung cancer. The CDR3 loop reads CASSPGLAGGSTDTQYF. CDR3 DNA: TGCGCCAGCAGCCCGGGACTAGCGGGGGGGAGCACAGATACGCAGTATTTT.